Listed here are 24 T cell receptor beta chains from one sample, sequenced in a study of blood T cell repertoires in COVID-19 (dated by TCRdb to 2018 to 2021). The protocol used for the library was the immunoSEQ multiplex PCR assay. TCRdb carries this immuneACCESS record with in-frame sequences only. Its versions omit some clonotypes, under half of them owing to an unresolved V gene in the studies checked, with the rest unexplained. Present in this sample are about 79,000 clones, 80% to 90% of which were seen just once. Over 4% of the sample comes from the top ten. Material for sequencing was peripheral blood. The source is a man between 45 and 60 years old with active COVID-19.

This clone was recorded a few times. J is TRBJ1-4 and V is TRBV5-6; TRBD1 matches at 7 bases. With 2 bases clipped from V and 9 bases from J, the junction kept 7 bases outside the gene matches. The CDR3 extends over 14 amino acids. CDR1 and CDR2 (germline): SGHDT, YYEEEE. CDR3: CASSLGQGDKKLFF. The CDR3 nucleotides are TGTGCCAGCAGCTTAGGGCAGGGGGACAAAAAACTGTTTTTT.

The chain combines TRBV5-6 with TRBJ1-1; D call uncertain. V lost 4 bases to trimming and J lost 5 bases, with 18 bases between them. The CDR3 is 15 residues long. CDR1 is SGHDT, CDR2 YYEEEE, per germline. In DNA form, the CDR3 reads TGTGCCAGCAGCCTGGGTACAGAGGGATGGACTGAAGCTTTCTTT. The encoded protein is CASSLGTEGWTEAFF.

The chain combines TRBV7-2 with TRBJ1-4; 8 positions match TRBD1. The V gene's germline CDR1 is SGHTA and CDR2 FQGNSA. V shed 1 base, J shed 5 bases, and the junction held 3 bases outside the gene matches. The CDR3 extends over 15 amino acids. CDR3 bases: TGTGCCAGCAGCTTAGTTGGGACAGGAAATGAAAAACTGTTTTTT. It encodes CASSLVGTGNEKLFF.

The chain joins TRBV4-1 to TRBJ1-1; D not resolved. The CDR3 is 14 residues long. The germline V gene encodes CDR1 MGHRA and CDR2 YSYEKL. V shed 3 bases and J shed 4 bases, with 12 bases lying between them. CDR3 residues: CASSHFVQVTEAFF. The CDR3 region has the DNA TGCGCCAGCAGCCACTTTGTTCAGGTCACTGAAGCTTTCTTT.

The rearrangement links TRBV3-1 (or the pseudogene TRBV3-2) to TRBJ1-5, with D unresolved. This CDR3 has 17 amino acids. Trimming took 0 bases from V and 2 from J, leaving 14 bases between them. The germline V gene encodes CDR1 LGHDT and CDR2 YNNKEL (reference sequence). The CDR3 DNA is TGTGCCAGCAGCCAAGATCGATACCCTACAGGCAATCAGCCCCAGCATTTT. Translation: CASSQDRYPTGNQPQHF.

The gene calls are TRBV28 and TRBJ2-4; 8 bases fit TRBD2. The CDR3 has 15 residues. Looked up from germline, CDR1 is MDHEN and CDR2 is SYDVKM. V was clipped by 6 bases and J by 1 base; unmatched bases: 5. CDR3 residues: CASSTAGDAKNIQYF. CDR3 nucleotides: TGTGCCAGCAGCACAGCGGGGGACGCCAAAAACATTCAGTACTTC. Drawing the rest from reference TRBV28 and TRBJ2-4, the complete variable domain is DVKVTQSSRYLVKRTGEKVFLECVQDMDHENMFWYRQDPGLGLRLIYFSYDVKMKEKGDIPEGYSVSREKKERFSLILESASTNQTSMYLCASSTAGDAKNIQYFGAGTRLSVL.

The rearrangement joins TRBV3-1 (or the pseudogene TRBV3-2) to TRBJ2-7; weak D call: TRBD2 (5 bases). Germline-derived CDR1 and CDR2 are LGHDT and YNNKEL (reference sequence). CDR3 size: 16 residues. Trimming shortened V by 1 base and J by 0 bases, and 13 bases separated the two germline ends. The CDR3 loop reads CASSQAIATNSYEQYF. DNA for the CDR3: TGTGCCAGCAGCCAAGCGATAGCGACTAACTCCTACGAGCAGTACTTC.

This clone was seen just once. The gene calls are TRBV5-1 and TRBJ2-7; 7 bases agree with TRBD2. The CDR3 covers 13 residues. Germline assignment: CDR1 SGHRS and CDR2 YFSETQ. The ends lost 7 bases at V and 4 bases at J; junction bases unmatched: 8. In DNA form, the CDR3 reads TGCGCCAGCGCGCACTCTAGCGGATACGAGCAGTACTTC. Its protein is CASAHSSGYEQYF.

This chain joins TRBV9 and TRBJ1-6, with 7 bases lining up with TRBD1. Germline V lookup: CDR1 SGDLS, CDR2 YYNGEE. The CDR3 totals 14 residues. V shed 3 bases and J 9 bases; nucleotides not matched to a gene: 6. The CDR3 reads CASSARDSLSPLHF. The CDR3 DNA sequence: TGTGCCAGCAGCGCCCGGGACAGCCTTTCACCCCTCCACTTT.

The chain employs TRBV28 and TRBJ2-5, with D unresolved. The CDR3 spans 15 residues. The V gene's germline CDR1 is MDHEN and CDR2 SYDVKM. With 5 bases removed from V and 5 bases from J, the gap between germline ends came to 18 bases. The CDR3 coding sequence is TGTGCCAGCAGTCCGGCTGAGTTGGGCACTGAGACCCAGTACTTC. It yields the protein CASSPAELGTETQYF.

The V and J genes are TRBV11-3 and TRBJ2-1; D possibly corresponds to TRBD1 (5 bases). The CDR3 has 16 residues. Germline V gives CDR1 SGHNT, CDR2 YENEEA. Trimming stripped 0 bases from V and 0 bases from J, with 9 bases between. CDR3 residues: CASSLDLGHSYNEQFF. The CDR3 region has the DNA TGTGCCAGCAGCTTAGATCTCGGACACTCCTACAATGAGCAGTTCTTC.

Concerning this clone itself: One end of the junction is discordant with germline, which a read error may explain. V usage is TRBV28 and J usage is TRBJ2-4; D unclear. This CDR3 region has 12 residues. Germline lookup yields CDR1 MDHEN and CDR2 SYDVKM. The CDR3 nucleotides read TGTGCAAGCACGGGTCTATCGAACATTCAGTACTTC. Its translation is CASTGLSNIQYF. Full variable domain (outside the CDR3, taken from reference TRBV28 and TRBJ2-4): DVKVTQSSRYLVKRTGEKVFLECVQDMDHENMFWYRQDPGLGLRLIYFSYDVKMKEKGDIPEGYSVSREKKERFSLILESASTNQTSMYLCASTGLSNIQYFGAGTRLSVL.

This chain connects TRBV4-2 to TRBJ1-5, with 8 bases matching TRBD1. The CDR3 is 14 residues long. Germline loops: CDR1 LGHNA, CDR2 YNFKEQ. V lost 4 bases and J lost 4; bases outside the gene matches: 3. For the CDR3, the DNA is TGTGCCAGCAGCCCGAGGACAGGGAATCAGCCCCAGCATTTT. It yields the protein CASSPRTGNQPQHF.

The rearrangement uses TRBV5-4 and TRBJ1-2; tentatively, D is TRBD1 (6 bases). V gave up 0 bases and J gave up 4 bases, with 16 bases separating them. CDR3 size: 16 residues. Looked up from germline, CDR1 is SGHNT and CDR2 is YYREEE (reference sequence). The chain's CDR3 is CASSLAYTGTSYGYTF. In DNA, the CDR3 is TGTGCCAGCAGCTTGGCCTATACAGGGACTAGCTATGGCTACACCTTC. Combining the CDR3 with reference TRBV5-4 and TRBJ1-2 gives the whole variable domain ETGVTQSPTHLIKTRGQQVTLRCSSQSGHNTVSWYQQALGQGPQFIFQYYREEENGRGNFPPRFSGLQFPNYSSELNVNALELDDSALYLCASSLAYTGTSYGYTFGSGTRLTVV.

V and J are TRBV5-6 and TRBJ2-2; TRBD1 matches at 7 bases. Germline CDR1 SGHDT, CDR2 YYEEEE. The CDR3 covers 15 residues. Trimming took 0 bases from V and 3 from J; bases not matched to a gene: 2. The CDR3 sequence: CASSLGDRDTGELFF. The CDR3 nucleotides are TGTGCCAGCAGCTTGGGAGACAGGGACACCGGGGAGCTGTTTTTT.

This clone was recorded only once. CDR3: CASSLEGGRTQPQHF. The CDR3 DNA reads as TGCGCCAGCAGCTTGGAGGGGGGGAGGACTCAGCCCCAGCATTTT. The V and J genes are TRBV5-1 and TRBJ1-5, with D possibly TRBD1 on 6 matching bases. The CDR3 is made up of 15 amino acids. Trimming left V 0 bases short and J 6 bases short, with 13 bases between. Germline V CDR1 and CDR2: SGHRS, YFSETQ. Based on the CDR3 plus reference TRBV5-1 and TRBJ1-5, the full variable domain is KAGVTQTPRYLIKTRGQQVTLSCSPISGHRSVSWYQQTPGQGLQFLFEYFSETQRNKGNFPGRFSGRQFSNSRSEMNVSTLELGDSALYLCASSLEGGRTQPQHFGDGTRLSIL.

The chain combines TRBV9 with TRBJ2-7; D perhaps matches TRBD2 (5 bases). Germline lookup yields CDR1 SGDLS and CDR2 YYNGEE. The CDR3 is made up of 17 amino acids. V was clipped by 0 bases and J by 6 bases, with 22 bases between them. The CDR3 here is CASSVAPLSDPGGEQYF. CDR3 nucleotides: TGTGCCAGCAGCGTAGCTCCCCTGAGCGACCCTGGAGGCGAGCAGTACTTC.

This rearrangement joins TRBV7-9 to TRBJ2-7, with a tentative D call TRBD1 (6 bases). The V end lost 4 bases, the J end lost 0 bases, and 13 bases lay between the germline ends. The CDR3 has 15 residues. CDR1 is SEHNR and CDR2 is FQNEAQ in the germline V gene (reference sequence). As DNA, the CDR3 is TGTGCCAGCAGCTCCCCCGGGACACCCTCCTACGAGCAGTACTTC. This encodes CASSSPGTPSYEQYF.

The rearrangement joins TRBV4-2 to TRBJ2-3; maybe TRBD2 (5 bases). CDR1 is LGHNA and CDR2 is YNFKEQ in the germline V gene. CDR3 length: 14 amino acids. V shed 5 bases and J shed 0 bases, with 9 bases lying between them. The CDR3 nucleotides read TGTGCCAGCAGCGAAGGACTTAGCACAGATACGCAGTATTTT. Protein product: CASSEGLSTDTQYF.

V is TRBV11-2 and J is TRBJ1-3; the D gene is possibly TRBD1 (6 bases). The CDR3 sequence is 16 residues long. V lost 4 bases, J lost 0 bases, and 13 bases lay in between. Germline values: CDR1 SGHAT, CDR2 FQNNGV. The CDR3 DNA sequence: TGTGCCAGCAGCTCTCCACGGACAGACTCTGGAAACACCATATATTTT. Its translation: CASSSPRTDSGNTIYF.

The genes are TRBV19 and TRBJ2-3; weak D call: TRBD2 (7 bases). There are 14 residues in the CDR3. V lost 7 bases to trimming and J lost 4 bases, with 15 bases between them. CDR1 is LNHDA and CDR2 is SQIVND in the germline V gene (reference sequence). This CDR3 reads CASNLGGPSDTQYF. The CDR3 nucleotides read TGTGCCAGTAATTTGGGGGGGCCCTCAGATACGCAGTATTTT. The variable domain in full, completed from reference TRBV19 and TRBJ2-3, reads DGGITQSPKYLFRKEGQNVTLSCEQNLNHDAMYWYRQDPGQGLRLIYYSQIVNDFQKGDIAEGYSVSREKKESFPLTVTSAQKNPTAFYLCASNLGGPSDTQYFGPGTRLTVL.

The rearrangement joins TRBV2 to TRBJ1-1; perhaps TRBD1 as D (6 bases). The CDR3 has 15 amino acids. Germline V gene sequence: CDR1 SNHLY, CDR2 FYNNEI. The V gene lost 1 base and the J gene lost 1 base, with 10 bases spanning the gap. This CDR3 is CASSEEQGWNTEAFF. CDR3 nucleotides: TGTGCCAGCAGTGAAGAGCAGGGGTGGAACACTGAAGCTTTCTTT.

This chain connects TRBV19 to TRBJ1-5, with 8 bases that match TRBD1. V was clipped by 1 base and J by 6 bases; unmatched bases: 5. The V gene's germline CDR1 is LNHDA and CDR2 SQIVND (reference sequence). The CDR3 runs 15 residues. In DNA, the CDR3 is TGTGCCAGTAGTATAGGCAGGGGGCTGCTTCAGCCCCAGCATTTT. Translating gives CASSIGRGLLQPQHF.

The chain uses TRBV28 and TRBJ2-1, with 7 bases lining up with TRBD2. The CDR3 has 15 residues. CDR1 is MDHEN and CDR2 is SYDVKM in the germline V gene. With V trimmed by 2 bases and J by 6 bases, 7 bases remained unmatched. Here the CDR3 reads CASSLSLAVPNEQFF. The CDR3 DNA follows: TGTGCCAGCAGTTTAAGTCTAGCGGTCCCCAATGAGCAGTTCTTC.